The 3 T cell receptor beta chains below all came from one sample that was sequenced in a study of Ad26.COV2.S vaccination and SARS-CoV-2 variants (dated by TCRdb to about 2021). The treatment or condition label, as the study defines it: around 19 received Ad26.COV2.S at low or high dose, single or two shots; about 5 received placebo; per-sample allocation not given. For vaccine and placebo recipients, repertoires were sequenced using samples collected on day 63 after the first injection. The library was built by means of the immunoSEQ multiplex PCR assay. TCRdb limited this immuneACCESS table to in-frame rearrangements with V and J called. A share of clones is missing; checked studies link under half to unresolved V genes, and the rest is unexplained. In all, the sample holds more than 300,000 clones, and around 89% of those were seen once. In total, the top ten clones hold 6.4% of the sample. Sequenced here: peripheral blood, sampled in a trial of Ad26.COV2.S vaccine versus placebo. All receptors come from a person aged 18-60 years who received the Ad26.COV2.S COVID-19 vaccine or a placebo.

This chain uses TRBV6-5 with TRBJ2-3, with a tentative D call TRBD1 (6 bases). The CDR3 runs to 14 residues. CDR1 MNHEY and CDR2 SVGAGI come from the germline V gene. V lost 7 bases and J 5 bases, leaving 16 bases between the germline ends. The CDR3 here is CASNWDTREDTQYF. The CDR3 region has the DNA TGTGCCAGCAATTGGGACACCCGGGAAGATACGCAGTATTTT.

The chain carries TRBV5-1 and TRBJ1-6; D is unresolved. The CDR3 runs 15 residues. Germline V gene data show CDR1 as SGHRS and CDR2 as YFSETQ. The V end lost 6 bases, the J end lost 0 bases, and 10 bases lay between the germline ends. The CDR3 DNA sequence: TGCGCCAGCACCGTCGGGAGCTCCTATAATTCACCCCTCCACTTT. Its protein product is CASTVGSSYNSPLHF.

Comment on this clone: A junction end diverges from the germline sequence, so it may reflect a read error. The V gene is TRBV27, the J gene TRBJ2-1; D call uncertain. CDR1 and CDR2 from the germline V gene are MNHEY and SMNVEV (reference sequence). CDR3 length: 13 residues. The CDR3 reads CASSWSSDNEQFF. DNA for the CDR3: TGTGCCAGCAGTTGGTCCTCCGACAATGAGCAGTTCTTC.